The source of this T cell receptor beta chain is a study of T-cell reconstitution after alpha-beta-depleted transplantation in children. Notes on the study in general: Newly produced T cells mostly provided counts and TCRbeta diversity after one year, as hyperexpanded clones declined. The study reportedly traced alpha-beta T cells about two months after transplant to several hundred expanded graft clones. Day-60 TCRbeta diversity that was high in some patients was derived from surviving recipient T cells and thymic progenitors.

It was with unique molecular identifiers that the TCRbeta library was prepared. Via MiXCR, TCRdb re-called the PCR reads, giving one row per CDR3 protein. The sample has 250,000 to 300,000 distinct CDR3 sequences; about 9.5% are singletons. Germline assignment: CDR1 SGHRS and CDR2 YFSETQ. CDR3 length: 14 amino acids. With V trimmed by 4 bases and J by 6 bases, 6 bases remained unmatched. This clonotype was observed at least ten times. As yet, its antigen is unknown. This receptor was obtained from a boy in the first two years of life with acute myeloid leukemia, due to receive a stem cell transplant. The chain carries TRBV5-1 and TRBJ2-2; 7 bases fit TRBD1. The material sequenced was PBMCs, taken before TCRalphabeta/CD19-depleted stem cell transplant. CDR3 sequence: CASSVTGWAGELFF. CDR3 DNA sequence: TGCGCCAGCAGCGTGACAGGGTGGGCCGGGGAGCTGTTTTTT.